Each of the 2 T cell receptor beta chains below was sequenced from the same sample in a study of blood T cell repertoires in COVID-19. Assay: immunoSEQ multiplex PCR; the TCRdb copy retains only in-frame clones and omits some. The sample holds 100,000 to 150,000 clones; 70% to 85% are singletons and the top ten take about 15%. The sample comprised peripheral blood. Receptor source: a woman older than 75 with acute or convalescent COVID-19.

The CDR3 sequence: CASSHGQLSNYGYTF. Written as DNA, the CDR3 is TGTGCCAGCAGTCATGGACAGCTTTCTAACTATGGCTACACCTTC. This chain connects TRBV7-9 to TRBJ1-2, with a possible D match to TRBD1 (6 bases). Germline values: CDR1 SEHNR, CDR2 FQNEAQ (reference sequence). V was shortened by 6 bases and J by 0 bases, with 14 bases between the two germline ends. The CDR3 length is 15 residues.

The chain carries TRBV7-9 and TRBJ2-1; 9 bases agree with TRBD2. Germline trimming cut 5 bases from V and 3 bases from J; bases unmatched to any gene: 8. Germline V lookup: CDR1 SEHNR, CDR2 FQNEAQ (reference sequence). CDR3 length: 16 residues. The chain's CDR3 is CASSGPGTSRYNEQFF. The DNA for the CDR3 is TGTGCCAGCAGCGGCCCCGGGACTAGCCGCTACAATGAGCAGTTCTTC. Complete variable domain (other parts from reference TRBV7-9 and TRBJ2-1): DTGVSQNPRHKITKRGQNVTFRCDPISEHNRLYWYRQTLGQGPEFLTYFQNEAQLEKSRLLSDRFSAERPKGSFSTLEIQRTEQGDSAMYLCASSGPGTSRYNEQFFGPGTRLTVL.